A single sample gave rise to the 17 T cell receptor beta chains below, sequenced in a study of T cell responses to AZD1222 COVID-19 vaccine. Some clones are missing from TCRdb's copy, which holds only in-frame ones; the method was immunoSEQ multiplex PCR. The table shows approximately 120,000 clones, with about 90% occurring only once. Sample: peripheral blood, taken 28 days after the second AZD1222 dose. These receptors were obtained from an adult who received the AZD1222 COVID-19 vaccine.

This clone was observed once. The chain carries TRBV14 and TRBJ2-1; 8 positions match TRBD2. The length of the CDR3 is 17 residues. Trimming at V came to 2 bases and at J to 2 bases, leaving 8 bases not matched to a gene. Germline V lookup: CDR1 SGHDN, CDR2 FVKESK. CDR3 DNA: TGTGCCAGCAGCCAAAAGCGGGCGGGAGGCCCCTACAATGAGCAGTTCTTC. This encodes CASSQKRAGGPYNEQFF.

A few counts support this clone. The chain employs TRBV19 and TRBJ2-5, with 9 bases lining up with TRBD2. Unmatched junction bases numbered 8, after V lost 5 bases and J lost 1 base. The germline V gene has CDR1 LNHDA and CDR2 SQIVND (reference sequence). The CDR3 loop spans 16 amino acids. CDR3 DNA sequence: TGTGCCAGTAGTTGGAGCGGGGGGAAAACCCAAGAGACCCAGTACTTC. Its protein is CASSWSGGKTQETQYF.

The rearrangement joins TRBV9 to TRBJ2-7, with D uncertain. Germline CDR1 is SGDLS and CDR2 is YYNGEE. Trimming shortened V by 4 bases and J by 0 bases, and 17 bases separated the two germline ends. The CDR3 has 16 residues. In DNA form, the CDR3 reads TGTGCCAGCAGCCCCAGTGTAAAACTAAGCTCCTACGAGCAGTACTTC. Translation: CASSPSVKLSSYEQYF.

This sequence joins TRBV19 and TRBJ1-2; D is possibly TRBD1 (6 bases). Trimming took off 5 bases at V and 3 bases at J, with 19 bases between the two ends. CDR3 length equals 16 residues. Germline V gene sequence: CDR1 LNHDA, CDR2 SQIVND (reference sequence). The CDR3 DNA sequence: TGTGCCAGTAGTTCAGGGGCCGTGGATAACGACTATGGCTACACCTTC. It translates to CASSSGAVDNDYGYTF.

This clone appeared a single time. The chain combines TRBV11-2 with TRBJ2-5; 11 bases fit TRBD2. Germline trimming cut 5 bases from V and 5 bases from J; bases unmatched to any gene: 7. In germline, CDR1 is SGHAT, CDR2 FQNNGV. The CDR3 loop spans 15 amino acids. The CDR3 sequence: CASSLSGRAGETQYF. In DNA, the CDR3 is TGTGCCAGCAGCCTTAGCGGGAGGGCCGGGGAGACCCAGTACTTC.

This chain links TRBV5-1 with TRBJ1-2; a weak D match, TRBD1 (5 bases). The germline V gene encodes CDR1 SGHRS and CDR2 YFSETQ. The CDR3 totals 13 residues. Trimming took 3 bases from V and 4 from J, leaving 10 bases between them. For the CDR3, the DNA is TGCGCCAGCAGCTCAGGGTCGGCCTATGGCTACACCTTC. It specifies CASSSGSAYGYTF.

V is TRBV5-1 and J is TRBJ2-3, with D perhaps TRBD1 (6 bases). The CDR3 is 16 residues long. V shed 4 bases and J shed 0 bases, with 15 bases lying between them. The germline V gene has CDR1 SGHRS and CDR2 YFSETQ. CDR3 sequence reads: CASSPTGHRSTDTQYF. Here the CDR3 DNA reads TGCGCCAGCAGCCCTACGGGACACCGAAGCACAGATACGCAGTATTTT.

This clone was detected only once. The CDR3 reads CSVEDRHYEAFF. The CDR3 nucleotides are TGCAGCGTTGAAGATCGACACTATGAAGCTTTCTTT. The chain employs TRBV29-1 and TRBJ1-1, with no clear D. The germline CDR1 and CDR2 sequences are SQVTM and ANQGSEA. V was clipped by 0 bases and J by 7 bases, with 9 bases between them. This CDR3 has 12 residues.

This clone was recorded only once. The J gene is TRBJ2-1, the V gene TRBV11-3; 7 bases are a match to TRBD2. The germline V gene has CDR1 SGHNT and CDR2 YENEEA. The CDR3 covers 14 residues. J gave up 3 bases and V 4 bases, and 3 bases lay outside the gene matches. CDR3 bases: TGTGCCAGCAGCTCCGGCGGGAGCTACAATGAGCAGTTCTTC. Its protein is CASSSGGSYNEQFF.

This chain joins TRBV3-1 (or the pseudogene TRBV3-2) and TRBJ1-2, with unresolved D. CDR3 length: 16 residues. V was trimmed by 1 base and J by 6 bases, leaving 18 bases between them. Germline CDR1 is LGHDT and CDR2 is YNNKEL (reference sequence). CDR3 nucleotides: TGTGCCAGCAGCCAAGCGGTCAGTGGGGATTTGCATGGCTACACCTTC. It is translated as CASSQAVSGDLHGYTF.

This clone has more than one count but fewer than ten. The rearrangement uses TRBV15 and TRBJ1-2; D is unresolved. CDR3 size: 14 residues. Trimming removed 1 base from V and 5 bases from J, with 11 bases in between. Looked up from germline, CDR1 is LNHNV and CDR2 is YYDKDF (reference sequence). The CDR3 region is CATSRGSPPYGYTF. CDR3 in DNA: TGTGCCACCAGCAGAGGGTCCCCCCCTTATGGCTACACCTTC. Looking up the rest from reference TRBV15 and TRBJ1-2 gives the full variable domain: DAMVIQNPRYQVTQFGKPVTLSCSQTLNHNVMYWYQQKSSQAPKLLFHYYDKDFNNEADTPDNFQSRRPNTSFCFLDIRSPGLGDTAMYLCATSRGSPPYGYTFGSGTRLTVV.

The CDR3 bases are TGTGCCAGCGACAGGGGATACAACTATGGCTACACCTTC. Translation gives CASDRGYNYGYTF. The V call is TRBV19, the J call TRBJ1-2; 8 bases line up with TRBD1. The J segment lost 2 bases and the V segment lost 9 bases, leaving 5 bases of the junction unmatched. The germline V gene has CDR1 LNHDA and CDR2 SQIVND (reference sequence). The CDR3 is 13 residues long.

The gene calls are TRBV9 and TRBJ1-6, with D hard to call. Trimming removed 3 bases from V and 4 bases from J, with 5 bases in between. Germline V gene lookup returns CDR1 SGDLS and CDR2 YYNGEE. The CDR3 covers 13 residues. The CDR3 reads CASSDKYNSPLHF. The CDR3 DNA reads as TGTGCCAGCAGCGACAAATATAATTCACCCCTCCACTTT. Full variable domain (remainder filled in from reference TRBV9 and TRBJ1-6): DSGVTQTPKHLITATGQRVTLRCSPRSGDLSVYWYQQSLDQGLQFLIQYYNGEERAKGNILERFSAQQFPDLHSELNLSSLELGDSALYFCASSDKYNSPLHFGNGTRLTVT.

This chain links TRBV30 with TRBJ2-1; no clear D gene. Trimming stripped 3 bases from V and 9 bases from J, with 9 bases between. Germline lookup yields CDR1 GTSNPN and CDR2 SVGIG (reference sequence). The CDR3 spans 11 residues. CDR3 nucleotide sequence: TGTGCCTGGAGCGTGCAGGTTGAGCAGTTCTTC. Amino acids: CAWSVQVEQFF.

The CDR3 nucleotides are TGTGCCAGCAGCCAGAGGGCAGATTCGAACACTGAAGCTTTCTTT. Its translation is CASSQRADSNTEAFF. The rearrangement joins TRBV3-1 (or the pseudogene TRBV3-2) to TRBJ1-1; D unclear. Germline V CDR1 and CDR2: LGHDT, YNNKEL (reference sequence). This CDR3 has 15 residues. Trimming removed 3 bases at V and 1 base at J, with 12 bases between.

The chain uses TRBV7-9 and TRBJ1-4, with 11 bases fitting TRBD1. J gave up 6 bases and V 4 bases, and 4 bases lay outside the gene matches. There are 15 residues in the CDR3. CDR1 SEHNR and CDR2 FQNEAQ come from the germline V gene (reference sequence). The CDR3 here is CASSSRTGGHEKLFF. CDR3 coding DNA: TGTGCCAGCAGCTCGCGGACAGGGGGCCATGAAAAACTGTTTTTT. Drawing the rest from reference TRBV7-9 and TRBJ1-4, the complete variable domain is DTGVSQNPRHKITKRGQNVTFRCDPISEHNRLYWYRQTLGQGPEFLTYFQNEAQLEKSRLLSDRFSAERPKGSFSTLEIQRTEQGDSAMYLCASSSRTGGHEKLFFGSGTQLSVL.

In DNA, the CDR3 is TGTGCCACCAGTGACCCCGGACAGGGTACCGGTCAGCCCCAGCATTTT. This encodes CATSDPGQGTGQPQHF. The chain recombines TRBV24-1 with TRBJ1-5; 8 nucleotides align to TRBD1. The V segment lost 4 bases and the J segment 6 bases; nucleotides outside the gene matches: 10. This CDR3 region has 16 residues. Germline CDR1 and CDR2: KGHDR and SFDVKD.